This T cell receptor beta chain was identified in a study of T cells in Graves' hyperthyroidism and ophthalmopathy. V was shortened by 2 bases and J by 3 bases, with 14 bases between the two germline ends. Germline values: CDR1 GTSNPN, CDR2 SVGIG (reference sequence). The CDR3 runs to 14 residues. RNA transcripts gave rise to amplified TCR beta CDR3 regions. The HTBI set primed first-round TCR CDR3 RT-PCR. TCRdb analysed the multiplex PCR reads with MiXCR anew, one entry per CDR3 protein. The table has some 500,000 distinct CDR3 sequences, about 16% seen once. The receptor's source is a woman in her thirties with Graves' ophthalmopathy. The V gene is TRBV30, the J gene TRBJ2-7; a possible D gene is TRBD2 (6 bases). Sequenced: blood. As DNA, the CDR3 is TGTGCCTGGAGTACCACTAGCTCGGTCTACGAGCAGTACTTC. This translates into CAWSTTSSVYEQYF.